This TCR beta chain was recorded in a study of T cell responses to AZD1222 COVID-19 vaccine. Study-level points and caveats: Sampling captured repertoires only after the peak T cell response.

V lost 6 bases and J 8 bases, leaving 28 bases between the germline ends. CDR1 and CDR2 (germline): LNHDA, SQIVND (reference sequence). The CDR3 contains 17 residues. This clone occurred a few times. What it recognizes is unknown. Clones were read by immunoSEQ multiplex PCR, and TCRdb kept only the in-frame ones, dropping some. The table includes some 140,000 clones, about 90% detected once. The source material was peripheral blood, sampled on day 0 of AZD1222 vaccination. This rearrangement joins TRBV19 to TRBJ1-2; possible D gene TRBD1, 6 bases. The sequence was obtained from an adult in good health. The CDR3 loop is CASSPSQGRSLTGGYTF. The CDR3 bases are TGTGCCAGTAGCCCCAGCCAAGGACGAAGCCTCACAGGGGGCTACACCTTC.